This T cell receptor beta chain was obtained from a study of OX40 agonist ivuxolimab in advanced cancers. Germline V gene sequence: CDR1 LNHDA, CDR2 SQIVND (reference sequence). The CDR3 is 18 amino acids. The junction had 17 bases not matched to a gene; V was cut back by 5 bases and J by 2 bases. The method was immunoSEQ multiplex PCR; TCRdb's version includes in-frame clones alone and lacks a portion of them. This table holds more than 20,000 clones, approximately 80% found once. The source of this sequence is an adult with an advanced solid tumor such as melanoma, head and neck, liver or kidney cancer. The sample consisted of CD4+ or CD8+ T cells sorted from blood, taken in a trial of the OX40 agonist ivuxolimab. V gene TRBV19 combines with J gene TRBJ2-5; 7 bases agree with TRBD2. The CDR3 DNA reads as TGTGCCAGTAGTCCATCCCTGGCTAGCGGATCACCTCAAGAGACCCAGTACTTC. Protein: CASSPSLASGSPQETQYF.